The 14 T cell receptor beta chains below come from one sample, sequenced in a study of T cell responses to AZD1222 COVID-19 vaccine. Sequencing was performed with immunoSEQ multiplex PCR; in TCRdb, only in-frame clones are kept and a portion is missing. The sample has roughly 100,000 clones, roughly nine tenths seen once. This material consisted of peripheral blood, taken on day 0 of AZD1222 vaccination. These receptors were obtained from an adult in good health.

The chain has TRBV5-8 and TRBJ2-7, with 8 bases lining up with TRBD1. CDR3 size: 14 residues. Trimming at V came to 2 bases and at J to 5 bases, leaving 6 bases not matched to a gene. Germline V lookup: CDR1 SGHTS, CDR2 YDEGEE. The CDR3 DNA sequence: TGTGCCAGCAGCTTAACAGGGGGTGGTCACGAGCAGTACTTC. Amino acids: CASSLTGGGHEQYF. Based on the CDR3 plus reference TRBV5-8 and TRBJ2-7, the full variable domain is EAGVTQSPTHLIKTRGQQATLRCSPISGHTSVYWYQQALGLGLQFLLWYDEGEERNRGNFPPRFSGRQFPNYSSELNVNALELEDSALYLCASSLTGGGHEQYFGPGTRLTVT.

The chain joins TRBV5-1 to TRBJ2-4; 9 bases match TRBD1. The germline CDR1 and CDR2 sequences are SGHRS and YFSETQ. This CDR3 has 16 amino acids. J gave up 4 bases and V 4 bases, and 9 bases lay outside the gene matches. CDR3 residues: CASSLGQGRAKNIQYF. The CDR3 region has the DNA TGCGCCAGCAGCCTTGGACAGGGGAGAGCGAAAAACATTCAGTACTTC.

The chain is built from TRBV7-9 and TRBJ2-1; 12 positions agree with TRBD2. Germline V gene lookup returns CDR1 SEHNR and CDR2 FQNEAQ (reference sequence). This CDR3 has 16 amino acids. Germline trimming cut 1 base from V and 3 bases from J; bases unmatched to any gene: 1. The CDR3 loop reads CASSLGLAGDYNEQFF. CDR3 sequence (DNA): TGTGCCAGCAGCTTAGGACTAGCGGGAGACTACAATGAGCAGTTCTTC.

This chain joins TRBV5-5 and TRBJ1-1, with TRBD1 matching 8 bases. The germline CDR1 and CDR2 sequences are SGHKS and YYEKEE (reference sequence). The CDR3 spans 16 residues. With 3 bases clipped from V and 1 base from J, the junction kept 8 bases outside the gene matches. CDR3: CASSSRTGWGNTEAFF. The CDR3 nucleotides are TGTGCCAGCAGCTCCCGGACAGGGTGGGGGAACACTGAAGCTTTCTTT. The full variable domain, its missing parts supplied by reference TRBV5-5 and TRBJ1-1, is DAGVTQSPTHLIKTRGQQVTLRCSPISGHKSVSWYQQVLGQGPQFIFQYYEKEERGRGNFPDRFSARQFPNYSSELNVNALLLGDSALYLCASSSRTGWGNTEAFFGQGTRLTVV.

The CDR3 sequence: CASSIEAGVAKNIQYF. The CDR3, as DNA: TGTGCCAGTAGTATAGAGGCAGGAGTAGCCAAAAACATTCAGTACTTC. The chain recombines TRBV19 with TRBJ2-4; unclear D gene. The germline gives CDR1 LNHDA, CDR2 SQIVND (reference sequence). There are 16 residues in the CDR3. Trimming cost V 0 bases and J 0 bases, with 9 bases left between them. Complete variable domain (other parts from reference TRBV19 and TRBJ2-4): DGGITQSPKYLFRKEGQNVTLSCEQNLNHDAMYWYRQDPGQGLRLIYYSQIVNDFQKGDIAEGYSVSREKKESFPLTVTSAQKNPTAFYLCASSIEAGVAKNIQYFGAGTRLSVL.

The gene calls are TRBV2 and TRBJ2-5; TRBD1 or TRBD2 may be the D gene (5 bases each). This CDR3 is built from 13 residues. The V end was cut by 4 bases, the J end by 7 bases, with 13 bases between. Germline CDR1 SNHLY, CDR2 FYNNEI. The CDR3: CASSGDGVRTQYF. The CDR3 DNA sequence: TGTGCCAGCAGTGGGGACGGGGTCCGGACCCAGTACTTC.

The chain carries TRBV27 and TRBJ1-1; D remains unclear. The length of the CDR3 is 13 residues. Germline V gene lookup returns CDR1 MNHEY and CDR2 SMNVEV (reference sequence). Trimming took off 3 bases at V and 0 bases at J, with 5 bases between the two ends. The CDR3, as DNA: TGTGCCAGCAGTTTTAAGGTGAACACTGAAGCTTTCTTT. Its translation: CASSFKVNTEAFF.

This chain uses TRBV7-2 with TRBJ2-2, with D unresolved. The V gene's germline CDR1 is SGHTA and CDR2 FQGNSA. Deletions cut 1 base from V and 6 bases from J, with 15 bases between. The CDR3 is made up of 16 amino acids. Here the CDR3 DNA reads TGTGCCAGCAGCTTAGGTCGCAGAAACCCTGCCGGGGAGCTGTTTTTT. Amino acids: CASSLGRRNPAGELFF.

J is TRBJ2-2 and V is TRBV7-9; D possibly corresponds to TRBD2 (5 bases). The germline V gene encodes CDR1 SEHNR and CDR2 FQNEAQ (reference sequence). V was pared by 6 bases and J by 4 bases, with 27 bases between. The CDR3 sequence is 19 residues long. CDR3 protein: CASSFSTSGAGSTTGELFF. The CDR3 DNA reads TGTGCCAGCAGTTTCTCTACCTCCGGCGCGGGCTCGACCACCGGGGAGCTGTTTTTT.

The chain couples TRBV10-3 to TRBJ1-1; no firm D call. Germline CDR1 ENHRY, CDR2 SYGVKD. This CDR3 contains 13 residues. Trimming pared 4 bases from V and 5 bases from J, leaving 11 bases between. CDR3 DNA: TGTGCCATCAGTGCGGCGGACGCTACTGAAGCTTTCTTT. Amino acids: CAISAADATEAFF.

This sequence joins TRBV9 and TRBJ1-4; D perhaps matches TRBD1 (5 bases). Trimming stripped 2 bases from V and 5 bases from J, with 13 bases between. Per the germline V gene, CDR1 is SGDLS and CDR2 is YYNGEE. The CDR3 runs to 15 residues. The CDR3 nucleotides are TGTGCCAGCAGCGTGAGAGGGGACCCCAATGAAAAACTGTTTTTT. Its translation: CASSVRGDPNEKLFF.

The gene calls are TRBV6-5 and TRBJ1-2; D is perhaps TRBD1 (6 bases). Germline loops: CDR1 MNHEY, CDR2 SVGAGI. Trimming stripped 6 bases from V and 7 bases from J, with 12 bases between. CDR3 length: 12 residues. CDR3 region: CASRPGGPGYTF. The CDR3 DNA reads TGTGCCAGCAGACCCGGGGGGCCTGGCTACACCTTC.

The rearrangement uses TRBV6-5 and TRBJ2-2; D call uncertain. Per the germline V gene, CDR1 is MNHEY and CDR2 is SVGAGI. The V end lost 0 bases, the J end lost 4 bases, and 6 bases lay between the germline ends. The CDR3 is made up of 14 amino acids. CDR3 DNA: TGTGCCAGCAGTTACTCTGCCGGCACCGGGGAGCTGTTTTTT. Translating gives CASSYSAGTGELFF.

V is TRBV2 and J is TRBJ2-7, with D possibly being TRBD2 (6 bases). The CDR3 runs 16 residues. Germline-derived CDR1 and CDR2 are SNHLY and FYNNEI. V was trimmed by 4 bases and J by 2 bases, leaving 18 bases between them. In DNA form, the CDR3 reads TGTGCCAGCAGTGGGGGTAGCGGAGAGGGGACCTACGAGCAGTACTTC. It encodes CASSGGSGEGTYEQYF. The entire variable domain, with the rest obtained from reference TRBV2 and TRBJ2-7, is as follows: EPEVTQTPSHQVTQMGQEVILRCVPISNHLYFYWYRQILGQKVEFLVSFYNNEISEKSEIFDDQFSVERPDGSNFTLKIRSTKLEDSAMYFCASSGGSGEGTYEQYFGPGTRLTVT.